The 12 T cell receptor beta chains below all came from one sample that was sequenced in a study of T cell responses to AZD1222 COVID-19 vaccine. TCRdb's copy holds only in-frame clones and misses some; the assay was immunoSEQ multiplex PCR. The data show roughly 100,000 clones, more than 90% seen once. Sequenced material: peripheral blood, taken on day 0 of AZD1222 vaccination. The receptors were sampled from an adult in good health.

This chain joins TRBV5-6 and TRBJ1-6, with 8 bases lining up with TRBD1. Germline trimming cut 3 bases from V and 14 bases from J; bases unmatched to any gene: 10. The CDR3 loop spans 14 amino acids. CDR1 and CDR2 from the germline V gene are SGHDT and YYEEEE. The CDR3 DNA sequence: TGTGCCAGCAGCTGGGACAGGTCCATGGGAGCCCTCCACTTT. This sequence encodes CASSWDRSMGALHF.

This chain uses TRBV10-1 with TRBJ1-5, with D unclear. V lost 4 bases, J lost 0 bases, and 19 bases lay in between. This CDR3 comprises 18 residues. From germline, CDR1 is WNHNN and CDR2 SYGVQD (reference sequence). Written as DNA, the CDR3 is TGCGCCAGCAGTGCCGCGCTCGTAGTCCAATATAGCAATCAGCCCCAGCATTTT. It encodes CASSAALVVQYSNQPQHF.

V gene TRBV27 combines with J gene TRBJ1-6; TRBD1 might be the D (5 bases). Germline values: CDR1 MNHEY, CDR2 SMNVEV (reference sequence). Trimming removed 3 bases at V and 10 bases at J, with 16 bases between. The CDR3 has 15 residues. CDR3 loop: CASSFLVQGWSPLHF. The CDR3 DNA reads TGTGCCAGCAGTTTTCTTGTCCAGGGTTGGTCACCCCTCCACTTT.

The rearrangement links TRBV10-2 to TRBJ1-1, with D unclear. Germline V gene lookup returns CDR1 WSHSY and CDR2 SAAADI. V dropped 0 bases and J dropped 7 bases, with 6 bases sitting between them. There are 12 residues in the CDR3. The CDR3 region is CASSESFVEAFF. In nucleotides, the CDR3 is TGCGCCAGCAGTGAGTCGTTCGTTGAAGCTTTCTTT.

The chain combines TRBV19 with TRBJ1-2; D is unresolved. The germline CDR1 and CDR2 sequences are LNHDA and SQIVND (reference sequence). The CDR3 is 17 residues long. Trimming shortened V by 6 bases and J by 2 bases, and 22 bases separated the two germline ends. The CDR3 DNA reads TGTGCCAGTAGGACCATCCGGGATCCGGACTCAAACTATGGCTACACCTTC. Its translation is CASRTIRDPDSNYGYTF.

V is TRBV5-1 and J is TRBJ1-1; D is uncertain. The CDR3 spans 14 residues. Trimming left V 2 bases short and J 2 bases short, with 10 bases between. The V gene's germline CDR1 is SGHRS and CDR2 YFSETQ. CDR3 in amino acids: CASSLAPGNTEAFF. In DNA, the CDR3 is TGCGCCAGCAGCTTAGCCCCAGGAAACACTGAAGCTTTCTTT. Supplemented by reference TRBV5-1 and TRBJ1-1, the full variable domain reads KAGVTQTPRYLIKTRGQQVTLSCSPISGHRSVSWYQQTPGQGLQFLFEYFSETQRNKGNFPGRFSGRQFSNSRSEMNVSTLELGDSALYLCASSLAPGNTEAFFGQGTRLTVV.

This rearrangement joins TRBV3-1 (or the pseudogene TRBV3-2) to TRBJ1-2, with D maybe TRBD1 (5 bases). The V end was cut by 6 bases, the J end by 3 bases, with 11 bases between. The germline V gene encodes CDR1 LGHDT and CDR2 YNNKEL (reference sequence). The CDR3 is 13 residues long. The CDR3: CASRGDLDYGYTF. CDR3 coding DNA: TGTGCCAGCAGGGGGGACCTGGACTATGGCTACACCTTC.

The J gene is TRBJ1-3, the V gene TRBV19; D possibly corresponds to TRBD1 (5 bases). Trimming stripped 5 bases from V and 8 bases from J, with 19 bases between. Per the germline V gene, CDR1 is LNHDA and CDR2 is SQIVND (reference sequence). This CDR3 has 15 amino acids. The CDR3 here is CASSASGTRGDTIYF. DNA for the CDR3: TGTGCCAGTAGTGCCTCCGGGACCCGAGGGGACACCATATATTTT. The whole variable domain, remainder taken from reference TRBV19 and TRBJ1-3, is DGGITQSPKYLFRKEGQNVTLSCEQNLNHDAMYWYRQDPGQGLRLIYYSQIVNDFQKGDIAEGYSVSREKKESFPLTVTSAQKNPTAFYLCASSASGTRGDTIYFGEGSWLTVV.

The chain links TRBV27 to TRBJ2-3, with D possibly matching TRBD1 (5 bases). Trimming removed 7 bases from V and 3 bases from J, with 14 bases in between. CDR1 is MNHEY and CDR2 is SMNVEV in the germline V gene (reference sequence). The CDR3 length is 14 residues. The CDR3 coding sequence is TGTGCCAGCACCATGCGTAGGGGAACAGATACGCAGTATTTT. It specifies CASTMRRGTDTQYF.

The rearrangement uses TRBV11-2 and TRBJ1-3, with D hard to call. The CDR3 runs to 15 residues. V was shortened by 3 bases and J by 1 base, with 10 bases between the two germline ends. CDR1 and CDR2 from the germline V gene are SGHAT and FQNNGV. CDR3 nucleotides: TGTGCCAGCAGCTTCCGGCCGACATCTGGAAACACCATATATTTT. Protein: CASSFRPTSGNTIYF. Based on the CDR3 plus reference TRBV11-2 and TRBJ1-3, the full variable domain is EAGVAQSPRYKIIEKRQSVAFWCNPISGHATLYWYQQILGQGPKLLIQFQNNGVVDDSQLPKDRFSAERLKGVDSTLKIQPAKLEDSAVYLCASSFRPTSGNTIYFGEGSWLTVV.

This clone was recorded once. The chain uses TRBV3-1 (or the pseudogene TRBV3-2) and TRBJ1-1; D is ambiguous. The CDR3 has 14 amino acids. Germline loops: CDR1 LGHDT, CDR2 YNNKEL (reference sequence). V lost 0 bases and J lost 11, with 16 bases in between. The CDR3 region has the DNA TGTGCCAGCAGCCAAGACATTCTAGGTTGGAGTGCTTTCTTT. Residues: CASSQDILGWSAFF.

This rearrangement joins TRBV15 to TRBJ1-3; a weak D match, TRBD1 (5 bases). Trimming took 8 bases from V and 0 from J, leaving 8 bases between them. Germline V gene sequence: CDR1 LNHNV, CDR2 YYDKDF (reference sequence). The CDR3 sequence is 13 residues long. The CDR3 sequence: CATAGPSGNTIYF. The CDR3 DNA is TGTGCCACCGCGGGACCCTCTGGAAACACCATATATTTT.